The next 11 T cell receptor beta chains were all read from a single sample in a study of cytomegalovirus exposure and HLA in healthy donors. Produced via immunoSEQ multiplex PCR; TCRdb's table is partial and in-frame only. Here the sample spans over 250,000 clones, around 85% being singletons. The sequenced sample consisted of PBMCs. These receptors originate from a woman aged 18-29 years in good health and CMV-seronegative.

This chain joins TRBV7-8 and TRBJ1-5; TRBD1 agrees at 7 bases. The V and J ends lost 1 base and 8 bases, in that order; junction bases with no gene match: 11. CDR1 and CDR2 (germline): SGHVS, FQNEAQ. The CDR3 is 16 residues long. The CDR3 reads CASSLGSFRGVEPQHF. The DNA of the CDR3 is TGTGCCAGCAGCTTAGGGTCCTTCAGGGGGGTAGAGCCCCAGCATTTT.

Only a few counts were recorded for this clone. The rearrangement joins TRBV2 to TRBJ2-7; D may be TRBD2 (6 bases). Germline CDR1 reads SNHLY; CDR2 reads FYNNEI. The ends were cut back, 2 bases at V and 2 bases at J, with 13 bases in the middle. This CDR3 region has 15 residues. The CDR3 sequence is CASSESEEGPYEQYF. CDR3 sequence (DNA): TGTGCCAGCAGTGAAAGTGAGGAGGGTCCCTACGAGCAGTACTTC.

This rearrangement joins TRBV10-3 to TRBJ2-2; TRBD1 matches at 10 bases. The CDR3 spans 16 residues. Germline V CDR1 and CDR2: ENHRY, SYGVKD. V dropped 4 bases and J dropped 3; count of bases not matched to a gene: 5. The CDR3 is CAISGEDRGYTGELFF. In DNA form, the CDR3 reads TGTGCCATCAGTGGAGAGGACAGGGGGTACACCGGGGAGCTGTTTTTT.

Here the CDR3 reads CASSPQGYQPQHF. The CDR3 coding sequence is TGCGCCAGCAGCCCGCAGGGTTATCAGCCCCAGCATTTT. This rearrangement joins TRBV4-1 to TRBJ1-5; TRBD1 might be the D (5 bases). The CDR3 extends over 13 amino acids. Germline CDR1 reads MGHRA; CDR2 reads YSYEKL. The germline V and J ends were trimmed by 4 bases and 5 bases, with 9 bases remaining between them.

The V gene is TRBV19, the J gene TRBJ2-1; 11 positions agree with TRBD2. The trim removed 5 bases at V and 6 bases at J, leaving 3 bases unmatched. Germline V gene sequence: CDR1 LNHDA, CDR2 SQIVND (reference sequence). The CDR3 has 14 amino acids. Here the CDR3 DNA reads TGTGCCAGTAGTGTTAGCGGGAGGGCCAATGAGCAGTTCTTC. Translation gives CASSVSGRANEQFF.

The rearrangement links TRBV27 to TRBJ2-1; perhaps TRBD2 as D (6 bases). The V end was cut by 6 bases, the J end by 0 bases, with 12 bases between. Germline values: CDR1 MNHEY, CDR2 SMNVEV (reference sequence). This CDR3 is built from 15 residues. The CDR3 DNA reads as TGTGCCAGCAGCTCCGGGACTTCCTCCTACAATGAGCAGTTCTTC. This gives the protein CASSSGTSSYNEQFF.

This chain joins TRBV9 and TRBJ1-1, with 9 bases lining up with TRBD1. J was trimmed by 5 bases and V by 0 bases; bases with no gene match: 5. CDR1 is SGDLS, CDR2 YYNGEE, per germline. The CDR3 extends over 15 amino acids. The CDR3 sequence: CASSVEGQGRTEAFF. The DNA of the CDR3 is TGTGCCAGCAGCGTAGAGGGACAGGGAAGGACTGAAGCTTTCTTT.

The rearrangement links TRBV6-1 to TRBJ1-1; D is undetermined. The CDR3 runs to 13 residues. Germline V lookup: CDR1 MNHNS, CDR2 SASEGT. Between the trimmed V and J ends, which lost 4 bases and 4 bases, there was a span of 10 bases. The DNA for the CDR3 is TGTGCCAGCAGTGCCCTGGCGGGCACTGAAGCTTTCTTT. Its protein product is CASSALAGTEAFF.

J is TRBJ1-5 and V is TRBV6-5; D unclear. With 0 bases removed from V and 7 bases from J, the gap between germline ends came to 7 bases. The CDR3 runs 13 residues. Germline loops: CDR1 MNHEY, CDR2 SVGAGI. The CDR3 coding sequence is TGTGCCAGCAGTTACTCGTGGGAGCAGCCCCAGCATTTT. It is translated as CASSYSWEQPQHF.

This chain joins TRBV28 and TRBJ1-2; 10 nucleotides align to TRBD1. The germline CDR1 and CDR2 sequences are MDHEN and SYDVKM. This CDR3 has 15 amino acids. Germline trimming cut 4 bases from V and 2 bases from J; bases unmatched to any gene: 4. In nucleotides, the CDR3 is TGTGCCAGCAGTTCCTCGGGACAGGGGAACTATGGCTACACCTTC. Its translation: CASSSSGQGNYGYTF.

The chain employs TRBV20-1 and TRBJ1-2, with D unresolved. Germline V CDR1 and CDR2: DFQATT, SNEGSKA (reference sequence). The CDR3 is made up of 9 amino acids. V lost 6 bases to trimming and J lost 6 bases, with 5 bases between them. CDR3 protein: CSAPNGYTF. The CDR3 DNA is TGCAGTGCCCCAAATGGCTACACCTTC.